This T cell receptor (beta chain) was profiled in a study of CD8+ T cells in alopecia areata. In the study overall: For the treated group, dosing was oral tofacitinib at 5 to 10 mg twice daily. The protocol delivered tofacitinib for 6 to 18 months, then withdrew it for 6 months. Study-wide findings and caveats: Scalp lesions, especially in alopecia totalis/universalis, had higher clonality than normal scalp. There were also resident alphabeta T cells of normal skin sequenced in scalp samples.

Trimming cost V 3 bases and J 3 bases, with 8 bases left between them. The CDR3 has 13 residues. CDR1 MNHEY and CDR2 SVGAGI come from the germline V gene. Sampling of alopecia areata patients yielded lesional scalp punch biopsies as well as peripheral blood. Concerning this clone: Its cognate antigen is unknown.

Reverse transcription of extracted RNA yielded cDNA, which provided the sequencing template. Sequencing used immunoSEQ multiplex PCR; TCRdb keeps in-frame clones, though not all of them. The data show more than 12,000 clones, with under 60% seen just once and around 9.9% held by the top ten. The chain couples TRBV6-5 to TRBJ1-2; D is undetermined. The receptor was derived from a human donor with alopecia areata. The sequences come from skin, collected at week 0. The CDR3 here is CASSYHTHYGYTF. The CDR3, as DNA: TGTGCCAGCAGTTATCACACACACTATGGCTACACCTTC.